The 12 T cell receptor beta chains given below trace back to one sample, sequenced in a study of cytomegalovirus exposure and HLA in healthy donors. Use of 60 Vbeta and 13 Jbeta primers characterized the PCR. Profiled with immunoSEQ multiplex PCR; TCRdb holds only in-frame clones, not every one. The table shows 100,000 or so clones, with about three quarters occurring only once. The sequencing sample was made of PBMCs. The receptors were sampled from a male donor in good health and CMV-seropositive.

V gene TRBV11-3 combines with J gene TRBJ2-1; TRBD2 matches at 9 bases. The CDR3 spans 16 residues. Germline CDR1 SGHNT, CDR2 YENEEA. The V and J ends lost 5 bases and 1 base, in that order; junction bases with no gene match: 6. The DNA for the CDR3 is TGTGCCAGCAGCCCGAGGACTAGCGTATCCTACAATGAGCAGTTCTTC. Its protein is CASSPRTSVSYNEQFF.

To note about this clone: Other nucleotide sequences in the sample specify the same CDR3. The chain carries TRBV18 and TRBJ1-1, with a possible D match to TRBD1 (6 bases). CDR3 length: 13 residues. V was cut by 4 bases and J by 1 base, with 7 bases left in between. Per the germline V gene, CDR1 is KGHSH and CDR2 is LQKENI. CDR3 nucleotide sequence: TGTGCCAGCTCACGGGACAAGAACACTGAAGCTTTCTTT. It translates to CASSRDKNTEAFF.

Many counts were recorded for this clone. The chain has TRBV5-6 and TRBJ2-3; 7 bases align to TRBD1. The CDR3 contains 14 residues. The ends lost 5 bases at V and 5 bases at J; junction bases unmatched: 8. Per germline, CDR1 SGHDT and CDR2 YYEEEE. CDR3 in amino acids: CASRPTNRGDTQYF. The CDR3, as DNA: TGTGCCAGCAGGCCTACAAACAGGGGAGATACGCAGTATTTT.

As DNA, the CDR3 is TGTGCCGGCTCAGGGGCAACTAATGAAAAACTGTTTTTT. It encodes CAGSGATNEKLFF. This chain uses TRBV2 with TRBJ1-4; the D gene is possibly TRBD1 (6 bases). Germline values: CDR1 SNHLY, CDR2 FYNNEI. V gave up 11 bases and J gave up 0 bases, with 10 bases separating them. This CDR3 has 13 amino acids.

Here the CDR3 reads CASSGPGLKYTDTQYF. In DNA form, the CDR3 reads TGTGCCAGCAGTGGCCCGGGACTTAAGTACACAGATACGCAGTATTTT. V gene TRBV6-1 combines with J gene TRBJ2-3, with D perhaps matching TRBD2 (6 bases). Germline assignment: CDR1 MNHNS and CDR2 SASEGT. There are 16 residues in the CDR3. Deletions cut 4 bases from V and 2 bases from J, with 16 bases between.

V and J are TRBV4-1 and TRBJ1-2; D unresolved. The CDR3 has 15 amino acids. The V end lost 1 base, the J end lost 0 bases, and 9 bases lay between the germline ends. Germline CDR1 and CDR2: MGHRA and YSYEKL. The CDR3 region has the DNA TGCGCCAGCAGCCAAGTTACAGCCTCTAACTATGGCTACACCTTC. Translation: CASSQVTASNYGYTF.

The rearrangement joins TRBV7-2 to TRBJ1-4; D remains unclear. The CDR3 is 15 residues long. The V gene's germline CDR1 is SGHTA and CDR2 FQGNSA. Trimming left V 5 bases short and J 3 bases short, with 13 bases between. CDR3 region: CASSPRGSSNEKLFF. The CDR3 nucleotides are TGTGCCAGCAGCCCCCGGGGAAGCTCTAATGAAAAACTGTTTTTT.

This clone was detected a few times. The DNA for the CDR3 is TGTGCCAGCAGCTTAGTATTTCGCGGAAGTGCCTTTAGCTTGCAGTTCTTC. Translation gives CASSLVFRGSAFSLQFF. The V gene is TRBV7-2, the J gene TRBJ2-1; D unresolved. Germline V gives CDR1 SGHTA, CDR2 FQGNSA. The CDR3 is 17 amino acids. The V gene lost 1 base and the J gene lost 12 bases, with 25 bases spanning the gap.

The genes are TRBV4-3 and TRBJ2-5, with D tentatively TRBD1 (5 bases). The CDR3 spans 15 residues. Trimming took off 3 bases at V and 4 bases at J, with 15 bases between the two ends. Germline CDR1 reads LGHNA; CDR2 reads YSLEER. The CDR3 here is CASSHAQIGAETQYF. The CDR3 DNA is TGCGCCAGCAGCCACGCTCAAATAGGGGCAGAGACCCAGTACTTC.

The count of this clone is one. CDR3 amino acids: CASSKTSGGAGEQYF. The DNA for the CDR3 is TGTGCCAGCAGTAAAACTAGCGGGGGGGCAGGCGAGCAGTACTTC. The chain is built from TRBV25-1 and TRBJ2-7; TRBD2 agrees at 13 bases. Germline trimming cut 5 bases from V and 6 bases from J; bases unmatched to any gene: 7. The CDR3 spans 15 residues. Germline V gene data show CDR1 as MGHDK and CDR2 as SYGVNS.

This rearrangement joins TRBV13 to TRBJ2-7, with D possibly TRBD1 on 6 matching bases. This CDR3 contains 15 residues. Germline V gives CDR1 PRHDT, CDR2 FYEKMQ (reference sequence). V lost 1 base, J lost 1 base, and 11 bases lay in between. CDR3 loop: CASSLAGVRSYEQYF. As DNA, the CDR3 is TGTGCCAGCAGCTTAGCAGGGGTAAGGTCCTACGAGCAGTACTTC.

The V call is TRBV10-3, the J call TRBJ2-7, with 9 bases fitting TRBD1. Germline V gives CDR1 ENHRY, CDR2 SYGVKD. The V segment lost 6 bases and the J segment 3 bases; nucleotides outside the gene matches: 12. The CDR3 is 16 residues long. The DNA of the CDR3 is TGTGCCATCAGCGTGGGTTCCGGGACAGGGATCTACGAGCAGTACTTC. It encodes CAISVGSGTGIYEQYF.